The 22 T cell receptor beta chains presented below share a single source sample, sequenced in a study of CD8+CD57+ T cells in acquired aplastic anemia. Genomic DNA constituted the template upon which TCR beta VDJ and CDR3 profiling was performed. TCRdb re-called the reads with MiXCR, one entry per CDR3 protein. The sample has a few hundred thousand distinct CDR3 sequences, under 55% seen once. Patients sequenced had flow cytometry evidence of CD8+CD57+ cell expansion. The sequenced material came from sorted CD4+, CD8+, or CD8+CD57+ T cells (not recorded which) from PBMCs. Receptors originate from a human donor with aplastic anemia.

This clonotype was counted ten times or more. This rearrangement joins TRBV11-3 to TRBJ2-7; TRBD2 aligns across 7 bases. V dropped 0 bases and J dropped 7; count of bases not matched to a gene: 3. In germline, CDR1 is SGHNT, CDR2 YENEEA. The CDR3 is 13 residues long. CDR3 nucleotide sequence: TGTGCCAGCAGCTTAGACACGCGGGGGGAGCAGTACTTC. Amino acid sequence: CASSLDTRGEQYF.

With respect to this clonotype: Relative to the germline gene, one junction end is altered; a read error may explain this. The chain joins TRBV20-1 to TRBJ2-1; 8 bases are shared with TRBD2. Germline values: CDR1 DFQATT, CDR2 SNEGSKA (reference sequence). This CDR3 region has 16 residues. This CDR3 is CSARGTSGNSFNEQFF. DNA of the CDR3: TGCAGTGCTAGAGGAACTAGCGGAAACTCCTTCAATGAGCAGTTCTTC.

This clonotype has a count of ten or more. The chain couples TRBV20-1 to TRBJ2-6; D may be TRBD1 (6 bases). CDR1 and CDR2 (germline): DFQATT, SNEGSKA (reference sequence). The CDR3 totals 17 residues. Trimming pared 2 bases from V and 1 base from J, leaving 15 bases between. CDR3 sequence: CSARPQGLRSGANVLTF. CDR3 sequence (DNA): TGCAGTGCTAGACCCCAGGGGCTTAGGTCTGGGGCCAACGTCCTGACTTTC.

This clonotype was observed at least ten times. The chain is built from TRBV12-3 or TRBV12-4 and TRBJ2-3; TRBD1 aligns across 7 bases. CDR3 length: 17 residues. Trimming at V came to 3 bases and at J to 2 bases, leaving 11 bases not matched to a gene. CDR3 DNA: TGTGCCAGCAGTTTGATAGGGACAGACTTCGACACAGATACGCAGTATTTT. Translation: CASSLIGTDFDTDTQYF.

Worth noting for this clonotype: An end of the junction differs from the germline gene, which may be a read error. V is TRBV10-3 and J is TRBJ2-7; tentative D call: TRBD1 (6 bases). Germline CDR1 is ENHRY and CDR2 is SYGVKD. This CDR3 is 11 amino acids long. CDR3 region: CVIRGAATQYF. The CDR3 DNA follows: TGTGTCATCAGGGGTGCGGCAACGCAGTACTTC.

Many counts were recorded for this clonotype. CDR3 region: CASSESESYEQYF. In DNA form, the CDR3 reads TGTGCCAGCAGCGAGAGCGAATCCTACGAGCAGTACTTC. The rearrangement joins TRBV12-3 or TRBV12-4 to TRBJ2-7; no definite D call. The CDR3 has 13 residues. V lost 6 bases and J 1 base, leaving 10 bases between the germline ends.

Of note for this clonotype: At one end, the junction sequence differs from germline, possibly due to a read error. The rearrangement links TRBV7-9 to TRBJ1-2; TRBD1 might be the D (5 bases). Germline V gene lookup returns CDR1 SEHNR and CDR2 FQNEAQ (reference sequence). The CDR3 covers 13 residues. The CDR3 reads CASSLIGGGGYTF. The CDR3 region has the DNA TGTGCAAGCAGCTTGATAGGCGGGGGGGGCTACACCTTC.

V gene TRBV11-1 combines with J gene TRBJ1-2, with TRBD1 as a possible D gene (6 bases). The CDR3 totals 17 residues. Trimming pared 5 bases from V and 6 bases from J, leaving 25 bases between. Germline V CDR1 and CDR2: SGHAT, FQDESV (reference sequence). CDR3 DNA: TGTGCCAGCAGCCCCCTCCATGGGGCGCAGGGGCCTCATGGCTACACCTTC. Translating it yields CASSPLHGAQGPHGYTF.

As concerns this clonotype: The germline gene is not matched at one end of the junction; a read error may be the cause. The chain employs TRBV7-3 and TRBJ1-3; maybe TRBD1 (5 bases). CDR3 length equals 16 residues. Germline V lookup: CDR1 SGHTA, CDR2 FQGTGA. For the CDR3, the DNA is TGTGCCAGCAGCTTTCGCGCCGGGGACTATGGCTACACCATATATTTC. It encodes CASSFRAGDYGYTIYF.

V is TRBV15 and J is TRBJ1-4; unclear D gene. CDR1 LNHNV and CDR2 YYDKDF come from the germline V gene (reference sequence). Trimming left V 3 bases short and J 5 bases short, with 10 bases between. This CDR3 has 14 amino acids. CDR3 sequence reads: CATSSGRKNEKLFF. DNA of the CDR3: TGTGCCACCAGCAGCGGACGGAAAAATGAAAAACTGTTTTTT.

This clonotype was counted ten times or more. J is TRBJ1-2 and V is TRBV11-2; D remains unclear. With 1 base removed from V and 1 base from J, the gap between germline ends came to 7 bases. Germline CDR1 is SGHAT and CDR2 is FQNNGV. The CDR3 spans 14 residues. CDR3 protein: CASSLAPFNYGYTF. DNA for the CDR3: TGTGCCAGCAGCTTAGCCCCATTTAACTATGGCTACACCTTC.

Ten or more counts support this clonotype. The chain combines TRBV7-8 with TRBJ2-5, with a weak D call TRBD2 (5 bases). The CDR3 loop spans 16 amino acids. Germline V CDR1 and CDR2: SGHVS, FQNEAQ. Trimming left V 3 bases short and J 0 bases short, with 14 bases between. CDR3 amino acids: CASSLGSPEDQETQYF. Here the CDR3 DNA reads TGTGCCAGCAGCTTGGGGTCCCCGGAGGACCAAGAGACCCAGTACTTC.

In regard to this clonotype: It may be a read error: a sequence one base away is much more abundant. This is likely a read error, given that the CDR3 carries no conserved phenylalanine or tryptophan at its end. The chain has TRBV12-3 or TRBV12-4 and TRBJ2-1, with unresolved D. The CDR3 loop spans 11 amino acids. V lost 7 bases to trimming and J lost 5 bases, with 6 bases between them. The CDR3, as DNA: TGTGCCAGCAAGATACACAATGAGCAGTTCTCC. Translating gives CASKIHNEQFS.

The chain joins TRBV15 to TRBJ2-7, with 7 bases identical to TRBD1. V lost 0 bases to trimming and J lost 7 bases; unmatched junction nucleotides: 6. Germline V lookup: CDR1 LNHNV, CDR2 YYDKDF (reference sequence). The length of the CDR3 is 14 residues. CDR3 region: CATSRETGAREQYF. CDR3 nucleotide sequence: TGTGCCACCAGCAGAGAAACAGGGGCGAGAGAGCAGTACTTC.

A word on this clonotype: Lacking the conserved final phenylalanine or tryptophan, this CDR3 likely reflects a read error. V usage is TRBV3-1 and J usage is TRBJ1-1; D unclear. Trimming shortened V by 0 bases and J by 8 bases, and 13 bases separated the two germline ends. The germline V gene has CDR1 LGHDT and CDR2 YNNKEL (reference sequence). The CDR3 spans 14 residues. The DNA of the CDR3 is TGTGCCAGCAGCCAAGAAAGATTCGGGCGAGAAGCTTTCCTT. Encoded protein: CASSQERFGREAFL.

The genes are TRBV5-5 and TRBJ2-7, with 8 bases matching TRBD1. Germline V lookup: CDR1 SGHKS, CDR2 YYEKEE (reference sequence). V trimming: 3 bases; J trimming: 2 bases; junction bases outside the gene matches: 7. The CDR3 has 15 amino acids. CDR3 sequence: CASSSGQGATYEQYF. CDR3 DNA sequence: TGTGCCAGCAGCTCGGGGCAGGGGGCCACCTACGAGCAGTACTTC. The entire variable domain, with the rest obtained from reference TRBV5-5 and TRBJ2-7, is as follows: DAGVTQSPTHLIKTRGQQVTLRCSPISGHKSVSWYQQVLGQGPQFIFQYYEKEERGRGNFPDRFSARQFPNYSSELNVNALLLGDSALYLCASSSGQGATYEQYFGPGTRLTVT.

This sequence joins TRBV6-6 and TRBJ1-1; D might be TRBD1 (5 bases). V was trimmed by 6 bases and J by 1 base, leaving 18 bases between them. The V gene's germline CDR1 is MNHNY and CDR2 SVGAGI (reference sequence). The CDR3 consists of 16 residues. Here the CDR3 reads CASRRNLAGGNTEAFF. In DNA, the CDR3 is TGTGCCAGCAGACGGAACTTAGCGGGGGGGAACACTGAAGCTTTCTTT.

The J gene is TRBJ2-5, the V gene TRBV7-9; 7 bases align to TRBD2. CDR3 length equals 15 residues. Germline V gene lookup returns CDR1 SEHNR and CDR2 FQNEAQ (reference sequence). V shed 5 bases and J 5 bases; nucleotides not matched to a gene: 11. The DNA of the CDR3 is TGTGCCAGCAGCGGTCCCGAGGGGCGGGAGGAGACCCAGTACTTC. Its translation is CASSGPEGREETQYF.

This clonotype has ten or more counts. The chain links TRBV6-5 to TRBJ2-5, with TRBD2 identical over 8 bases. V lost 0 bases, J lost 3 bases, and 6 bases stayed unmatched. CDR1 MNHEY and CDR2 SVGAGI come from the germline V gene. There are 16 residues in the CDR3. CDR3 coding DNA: TGTGCCAGCAGTTACTCGATATCGGGGGGGGAAGAGACCCAGTACTTC. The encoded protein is CASSYSISGGEETQYF.

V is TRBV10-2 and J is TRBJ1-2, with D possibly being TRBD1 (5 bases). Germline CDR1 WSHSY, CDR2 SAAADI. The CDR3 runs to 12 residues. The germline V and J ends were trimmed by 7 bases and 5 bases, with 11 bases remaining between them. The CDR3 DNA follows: TGCGCCAGCACGGACAACAGTTATGGCTACACCTTC. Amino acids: CASTDNSYGYTF.

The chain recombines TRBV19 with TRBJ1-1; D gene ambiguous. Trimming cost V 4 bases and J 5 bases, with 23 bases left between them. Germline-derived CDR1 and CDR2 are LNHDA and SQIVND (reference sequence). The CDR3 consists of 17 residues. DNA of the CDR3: TGTGCCAGTAGTACCACCTTGAAGGGTGCGACGGGGACTGAAGCTTTCTTT. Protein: CASSTTLKGATGTEAFF.

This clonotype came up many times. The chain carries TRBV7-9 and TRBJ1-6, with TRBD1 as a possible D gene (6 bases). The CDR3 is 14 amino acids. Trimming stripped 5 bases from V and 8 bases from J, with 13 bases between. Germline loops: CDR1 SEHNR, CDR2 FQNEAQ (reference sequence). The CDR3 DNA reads TGTGCCAGCAGCCAACTCGGGGGCCATTCACCCCTCCACTTT. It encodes CASSQLGGHSPLHF.